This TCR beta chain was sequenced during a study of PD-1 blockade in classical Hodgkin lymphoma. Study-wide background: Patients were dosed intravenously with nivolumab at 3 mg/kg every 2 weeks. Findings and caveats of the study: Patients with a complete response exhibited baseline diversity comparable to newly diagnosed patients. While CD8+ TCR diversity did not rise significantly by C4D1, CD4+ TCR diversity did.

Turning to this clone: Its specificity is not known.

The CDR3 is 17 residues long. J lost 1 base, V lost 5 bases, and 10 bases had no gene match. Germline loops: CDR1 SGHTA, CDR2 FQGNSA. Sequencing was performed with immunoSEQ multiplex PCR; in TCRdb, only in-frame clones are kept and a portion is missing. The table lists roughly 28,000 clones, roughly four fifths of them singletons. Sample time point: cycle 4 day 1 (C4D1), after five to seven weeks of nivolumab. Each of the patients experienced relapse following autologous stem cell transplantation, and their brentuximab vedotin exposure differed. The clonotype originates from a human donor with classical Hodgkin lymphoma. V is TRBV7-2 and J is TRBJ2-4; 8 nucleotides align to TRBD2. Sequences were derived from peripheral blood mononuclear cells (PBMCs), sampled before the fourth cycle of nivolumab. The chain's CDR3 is CASSPRSGGLAKNIQYF. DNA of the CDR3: TGTGCCAGCAGCCCCAGAAGCGGGGGCCTCGCCAAAAACATTCAGTACTTC.